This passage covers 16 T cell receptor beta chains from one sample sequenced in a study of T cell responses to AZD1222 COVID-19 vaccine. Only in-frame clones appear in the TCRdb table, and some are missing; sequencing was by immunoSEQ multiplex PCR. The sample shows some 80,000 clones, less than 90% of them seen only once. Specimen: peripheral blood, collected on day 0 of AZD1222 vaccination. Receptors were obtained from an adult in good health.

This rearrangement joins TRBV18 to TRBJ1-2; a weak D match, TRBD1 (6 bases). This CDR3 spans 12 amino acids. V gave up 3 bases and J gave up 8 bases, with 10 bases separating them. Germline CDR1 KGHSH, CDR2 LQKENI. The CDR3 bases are TGTGCCAGCTCACCTGACAGGCAGGGCTACACCTTC. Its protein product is CASSPDRQGYTF. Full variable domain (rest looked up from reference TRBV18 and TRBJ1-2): NAGVMQNPRHLVRRRGQEARLRCSPMKGHSHVYWYRQLPEEGLKFMVYLQKENIIDESGMPKERFSAEFPKEGPSILRIQQVVRGDSAAYFCASSPDRQGYTFGSGTRLTVV.

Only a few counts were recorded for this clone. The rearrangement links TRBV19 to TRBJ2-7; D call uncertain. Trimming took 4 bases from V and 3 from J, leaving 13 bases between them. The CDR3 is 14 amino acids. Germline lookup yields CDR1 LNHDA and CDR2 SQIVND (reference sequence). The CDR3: CASSTRWGNYEQYF. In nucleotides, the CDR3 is TGTGCCAGTAGTACCCGGTGGGGAAACTACGAGCAGTACTTC. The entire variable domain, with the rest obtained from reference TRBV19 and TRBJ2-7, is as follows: DGGITQSPKYLFRKEGQNVTLSCEQNLNHDAMYWYRQDPGQGLRLIYYSQIVNDFQKGDIAEGYSVSREKKESFPLTVTSAQKNPTAFYLCASSTRWGNYEQYFGPGTRLTVT.

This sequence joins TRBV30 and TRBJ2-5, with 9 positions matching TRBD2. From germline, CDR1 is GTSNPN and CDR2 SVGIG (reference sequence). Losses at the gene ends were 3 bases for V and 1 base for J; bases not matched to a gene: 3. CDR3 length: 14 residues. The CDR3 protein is CAWRAGGPQETQYF. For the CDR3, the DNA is TGTGCCTGGAGAGCGGGGGGTCCCCAAGAGACCCAGTACTTC.

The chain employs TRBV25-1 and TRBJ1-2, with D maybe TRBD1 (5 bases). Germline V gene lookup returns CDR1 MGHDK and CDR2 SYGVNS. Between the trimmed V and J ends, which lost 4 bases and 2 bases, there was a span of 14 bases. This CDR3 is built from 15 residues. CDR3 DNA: TGTGCCAGCAGTGCCACGGGCAGGGTGAACTATGGCTACACCTTC. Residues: CASSATGRVNYGYTF.

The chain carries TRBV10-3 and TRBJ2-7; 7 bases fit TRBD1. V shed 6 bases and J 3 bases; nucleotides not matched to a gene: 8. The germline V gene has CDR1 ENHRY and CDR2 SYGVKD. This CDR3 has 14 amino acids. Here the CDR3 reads CAISRDSQNYEQYF. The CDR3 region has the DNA TGTGCCATCAGCCGGGACAGTCAAAACTACGAGCAGTACTTC.

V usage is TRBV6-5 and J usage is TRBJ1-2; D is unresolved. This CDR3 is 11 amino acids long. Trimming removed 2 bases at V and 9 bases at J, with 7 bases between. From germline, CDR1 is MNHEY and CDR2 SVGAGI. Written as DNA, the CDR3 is TGTGCCAGCAGTTACCTGGAGAGCTACACCTTC. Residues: CASSYLESYTF.

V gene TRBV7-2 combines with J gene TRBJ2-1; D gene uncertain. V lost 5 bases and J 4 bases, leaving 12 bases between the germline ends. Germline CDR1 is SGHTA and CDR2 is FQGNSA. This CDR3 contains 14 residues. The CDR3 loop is CASSTRTSYNEQFF. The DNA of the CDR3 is TGTGCCAGCAGCACAAGGACGAGTTACAATGAGCAGTTCTTC. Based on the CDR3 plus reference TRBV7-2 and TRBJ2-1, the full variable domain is GAGVSQSPSNKVTEKGKDVELRCDPISGHTALYWYRQSLGQGLEFLIYFQGNSAPDKSGLPSDRFSAERTGGSVSTLTIQRTQQEDSAVYLCASSTRTSYNEQFFGPGTRLTVL.

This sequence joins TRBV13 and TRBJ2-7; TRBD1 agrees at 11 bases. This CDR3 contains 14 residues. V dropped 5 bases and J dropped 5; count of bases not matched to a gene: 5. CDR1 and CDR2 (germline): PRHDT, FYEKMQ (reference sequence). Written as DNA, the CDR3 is TGTGCCAGCAGCCTCTGGGACAGGGGGAACGAGCAGTACTTC. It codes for CASSLWDRGNEQYF.

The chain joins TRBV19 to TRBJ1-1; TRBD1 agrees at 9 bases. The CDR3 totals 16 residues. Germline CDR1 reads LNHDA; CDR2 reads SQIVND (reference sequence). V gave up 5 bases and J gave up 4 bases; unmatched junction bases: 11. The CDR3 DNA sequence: TGTGCCAGTAGTCCGAACGACAGGGGGAAGAGCACTGAAGCTTTCTTT. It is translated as CASSPNDRGKSTEAFF. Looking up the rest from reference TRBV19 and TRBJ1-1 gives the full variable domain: DGGITQSPKYLFRKEGQNVTLSCEQNLNHDAMYWYRQDPGQGLRLIYYSQIVNDFQKGDIAEGYSVSREKKESFPLTVTSAQKNPTAFYLCASSPNDRGKSTEAFFGQGTRLTVV.

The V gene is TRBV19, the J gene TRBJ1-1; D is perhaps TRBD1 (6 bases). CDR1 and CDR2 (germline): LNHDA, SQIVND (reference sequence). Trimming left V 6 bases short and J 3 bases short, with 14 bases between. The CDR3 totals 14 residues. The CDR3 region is CASRVDSGYTEAFF. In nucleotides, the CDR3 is TGTGCCAGTAGGGTGGACAGTGGGTACACTGAAGCTTTCTTT.

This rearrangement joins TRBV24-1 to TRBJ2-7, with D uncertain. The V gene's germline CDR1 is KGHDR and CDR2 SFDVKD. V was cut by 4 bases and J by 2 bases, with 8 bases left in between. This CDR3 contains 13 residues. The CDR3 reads CATSDPNAYEQYF. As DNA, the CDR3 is TGTGCCACCAGTGACCCCAACGCCTACGAGCAGTACTTC.

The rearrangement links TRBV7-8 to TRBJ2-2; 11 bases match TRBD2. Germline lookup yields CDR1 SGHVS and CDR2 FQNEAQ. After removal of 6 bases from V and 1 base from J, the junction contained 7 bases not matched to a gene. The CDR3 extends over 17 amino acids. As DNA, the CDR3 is TGTGCCAGCAGAACCACGGGACTAGCGGTGAACACCGGGGAGCTGTTTTTT. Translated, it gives CASRTTGLAVNTGELFF.

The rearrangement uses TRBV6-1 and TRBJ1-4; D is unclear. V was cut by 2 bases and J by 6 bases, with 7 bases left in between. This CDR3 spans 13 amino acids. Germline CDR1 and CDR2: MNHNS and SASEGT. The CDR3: CASSEKRDEKLFF. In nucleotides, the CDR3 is TGTGCCAGCAGTGAAAAGAGGGATGAAAAACTGTTTTTT.

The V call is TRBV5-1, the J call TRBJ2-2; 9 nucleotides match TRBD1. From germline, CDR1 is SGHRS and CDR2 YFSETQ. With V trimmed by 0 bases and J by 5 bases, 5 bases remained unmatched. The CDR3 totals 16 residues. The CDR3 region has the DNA TGCGCCAGCAGCTTGGCGGGGACAGGGTGGACCGGGGAGCTGTTTTTT. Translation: CASSLAGTGWTGELFF.

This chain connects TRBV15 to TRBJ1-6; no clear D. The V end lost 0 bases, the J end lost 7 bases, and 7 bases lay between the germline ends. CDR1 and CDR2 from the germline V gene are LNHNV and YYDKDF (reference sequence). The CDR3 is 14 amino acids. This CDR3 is CATSRDRQNSPLHF. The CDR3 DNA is TGTGCCACCAGCAGAGATAGGCAAAATTCACCCCTCCACTTT.

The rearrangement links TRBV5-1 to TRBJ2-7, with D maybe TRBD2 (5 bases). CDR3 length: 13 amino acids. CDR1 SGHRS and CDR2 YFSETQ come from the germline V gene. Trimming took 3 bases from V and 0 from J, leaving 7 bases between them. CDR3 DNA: TGCGCCAGCAGCTCGGACTTCTCCTACGAGCAGTACTTC. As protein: CASSSDFSYEQYF. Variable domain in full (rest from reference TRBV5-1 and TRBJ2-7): KAGVTQTPRYLIKTRGQQVTLSCSPISGHRSVSWYQQTPGQGLQFLFEYFSETQRNKGNFPGRFSGRQFSNSRSEMNVSTLELGDSALYLCASSSDFSYEQYFGPGTRLTVT.